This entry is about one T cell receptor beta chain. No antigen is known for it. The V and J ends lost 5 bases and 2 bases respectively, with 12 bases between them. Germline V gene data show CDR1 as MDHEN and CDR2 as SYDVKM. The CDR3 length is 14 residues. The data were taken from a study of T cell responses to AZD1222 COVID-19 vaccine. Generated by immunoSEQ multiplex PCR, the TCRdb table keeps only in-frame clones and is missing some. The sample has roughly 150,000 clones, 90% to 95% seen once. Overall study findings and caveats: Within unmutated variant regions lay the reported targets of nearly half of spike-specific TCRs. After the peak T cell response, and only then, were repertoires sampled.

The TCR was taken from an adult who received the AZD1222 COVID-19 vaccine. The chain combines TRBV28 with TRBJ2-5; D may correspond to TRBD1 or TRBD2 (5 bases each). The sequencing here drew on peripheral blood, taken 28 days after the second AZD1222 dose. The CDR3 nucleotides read TGTGCCAGCAGTACACCGGGACCTCAAGAGACCCAGTACTTC. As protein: CASSTPGPQETQYF.